This T cell receptor (beta chain) was captured in a study of CD8+ T cells in alopecia areata. Study-wide background: Treated patients received severity scores based on the percentage of scalp area affected.

cDNA prepared by RNA extraction and subsequent reverse transcription served as the template for sequencing. Some clones are missing from TCRdb's copy, which holds only in-frame ones; the method was immunoSEQ multiplex PCR. The top ten clones hold approximately 1.7% of a sample with under 350,000 clones, more than 45% of them seen once. CDR1 GTSNPN and CDR2 SVGIG come from the germline V gene (reference sequence). V lost 0 bases and J lost 10, with 4 bases in between. This CDR3 spans 10 amino acids. Treatment meaning: oral pan-JAK inhibitor, 5-10 mg twice daily. The sample here was CD4+ T cells sorted from blood, taken at week 24, from a patient treated with tofacitinib. The receptor was derived from a human donor with alopecia areata. The chain is built from TRBV30 and TRBJ2-1; D remains unclear. CDR3 DNA sequence: TGTGCCTGGAGTGTACGGGAGCAGTTCTTC. Encoded protein: CAWSVREQFF.